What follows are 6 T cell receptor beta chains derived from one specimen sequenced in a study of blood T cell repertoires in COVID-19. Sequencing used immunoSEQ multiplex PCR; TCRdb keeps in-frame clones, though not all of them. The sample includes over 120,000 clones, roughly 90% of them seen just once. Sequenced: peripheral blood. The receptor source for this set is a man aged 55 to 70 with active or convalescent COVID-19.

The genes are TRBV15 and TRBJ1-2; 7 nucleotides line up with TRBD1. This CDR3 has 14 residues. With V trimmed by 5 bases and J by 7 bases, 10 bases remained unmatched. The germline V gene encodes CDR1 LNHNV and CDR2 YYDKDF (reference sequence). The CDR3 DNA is TGTGCCACCAGCGGGAGACAGGGTAGGGGTGGCTACACCTTC. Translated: CATSGRQGRGGYTF. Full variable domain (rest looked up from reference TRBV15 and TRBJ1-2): DAMVIQNPRYQVTQFGKPVTLSCSQTLNHNVMYWYQQKSSQAPKLLFHYYDKDFNNEADTPDNFQSRRPNTSFCFLDIRSPGLGDTAMYLCATSGRQGRGGYTFGSGTRLTVV.

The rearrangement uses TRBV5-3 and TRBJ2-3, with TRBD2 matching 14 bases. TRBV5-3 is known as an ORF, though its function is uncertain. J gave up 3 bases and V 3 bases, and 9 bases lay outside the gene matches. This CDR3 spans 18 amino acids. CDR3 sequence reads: CARSSSPGLAGETDTQYF. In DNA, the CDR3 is TGTGCCAGAAGCTCATCTCCGGGACTAGCGGGGGAAACAGATACGCAGTATTTT.

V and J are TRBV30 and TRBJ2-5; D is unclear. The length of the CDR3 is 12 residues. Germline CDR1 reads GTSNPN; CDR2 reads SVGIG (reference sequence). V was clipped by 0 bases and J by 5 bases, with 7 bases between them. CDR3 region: CAWSVAGETQYF. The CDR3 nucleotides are TGTGCCTGGAGTGTAGCTGGTGAGACCCAGTACTTC.

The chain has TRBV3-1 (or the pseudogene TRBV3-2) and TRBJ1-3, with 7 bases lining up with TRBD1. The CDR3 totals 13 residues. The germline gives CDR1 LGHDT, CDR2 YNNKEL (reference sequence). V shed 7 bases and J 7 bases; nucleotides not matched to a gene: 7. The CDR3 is CASKVGGINTIYF. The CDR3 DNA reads TGTGCCAGCAAGGTAGGGGGCATCAACACCATATATTTT.

CDR3 sequence (DNA): TGTGCCAGCAGCCCCGGAACAGGTCATTTCAACTATGGCTACACCTTC. It is translated as CASSPGTGHFNYGYTF. The chain combines TRBV5-5 with TRBJ1-2, with TRBD1 as a possible D gene (5 bases). CDR1 is SGHKS and CDR2 is YYEKEE in the germline V gene (reference sequence). The CDR3 has 16 amino acids. Between the trimmed V and J ends, which lost 4 bases and 2 bases, there was a span of 18 bases.

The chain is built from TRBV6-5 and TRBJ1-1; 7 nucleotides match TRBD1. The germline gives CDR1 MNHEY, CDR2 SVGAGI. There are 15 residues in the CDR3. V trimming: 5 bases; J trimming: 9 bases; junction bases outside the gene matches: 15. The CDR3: CASSPLTRDRTQAFF. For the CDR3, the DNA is TGTGCCAGCAGTCCCTTAACGAGGGACAGAACTCAAGCTTTCTTT.